A selection of T cell receptor beta chains follows, all from one sample in a study of shared T cell receptors in the human thymus. The table came from immunoSEQ multiplex PCR; TCRdb's copy has only in-frame clones and leaves some out. The table lists about 610,000 clones, around 87% of them singletons, with about 0.01% in the top ten. This same sample was also taken into another study, of human thymus T cells.

Sequenced material: thymocytes. The origin of the receptors is a boy younger than two with a congenital heart defect. CDR3s include the opening cysteine and the closing phenylalanine or tryptophan. Each record gives: V gene, J gene, D gene, CDR3 DNA, CDR3 protein. D genes are given only for firm matches.

>TRBV7-6|TRBJ1-1|TRBD1
TGTGCCAGCAGCTTACCGACAGGGACTGAAGCTTTCTTT
CASSLPTGTEAFF
>TRBV7-8|TRBJ2-1|TRBD2
TGTGCCAGCAGCTTAAAGGAACTAGCGGGAGCTGGGTACAATGAGCAGTTCTTC
CASSLKELAGAGYNEQFF
>TRBV6-6|TRBJ1-2|TRBD1
TGTGCCAGCAGCCGCGACAGGGGGCACGGTTACACCTTC
CASSRDRGHGYTF
>TRBV27|TRBJ2-2|TRBD2
TGTGCCAGCACTGACAGGGCGGCTAGCGGGAGGGTAGTCGGGGAGCTGTTTTTT
CASTDRAASGRVVGELFF
>TRBV6-6|TRBJ2-1|.
TGTGCCAGCAGTTCCTATAGGGCGGGACACAATGAGCAGTTCTTC
CASSSYRAGHNEQFF
>TRBV30|TRBJ1-2|TRBD1
TGTGCCTGGAGCCGGACAGGGAGCGAGGAGATCTATGGCTACACCTTC
CAWSRTGSEEIYGYTF
>TRBV19|TRBJ2-7|TRBD2
TGTGCCAGTAGTATGCCAATAGCGGGAGGGCAATACGAGCAGTACTTC
CASSMPIAGGQYEQYF
>TRBV5-4|TRBJ2-7|TRBD2
TGTGCCAGCAGCGCTCGGACTAGCGGGATATGGGAGCAGTACTTC
CASSARTSGIWEQYF
>TRBV29-1|TRBJ2-7|TRBD1
TGCAGCGTTGAAGCCGGGACAGGGGGACCCTACGAGCAGTACTTC
CSVEAGTGGPYEQYF
>TRBV6-1|TRBJ1-2|TRBD1
TGTGCCAGCACCGATTTGCAACAGGGGGGCTATGGCTACACCTTC
CASTDLQQGGYGYTF
>TRBV6-5|TRBJ2-7|.
TGTGCCAGCAGTTACTCGTCTAGTCTGAACGAGCAGTACTTC
CASSYSSSLNEQYF
>TRBV9|TRBJ1-5|TRBD1
TGTGCCAGCAGTGCGGGACAGGGGGCGGAACAGCCCCAGCATTTT
CASSAGQGAEQPQHF